This is a list of T cell receptor beta chains from one sample in a study of CD8 T cells in ankylosing spondylitis. TCRdb re-called the 5' RACE reads with MiXCR, one entry per CDR3 protein. The sample comprises about 440,000 distinct CDR3 sequences, about a sixth of which are singletons, and 1% rests with the top ten. Input material: blood, either unsorted or a sorted T cell fraction (not recorded which). The source is a male donor with ankylosing spondylitis. CDR3s include the opening cysteine and the closing phenylalanine or tryptophan. The D gene is left open where the match is weak. Clone size appears in some rows only: once, few, many, or a class for an expanded clone.

clone_size	v_call	d_call	j_call	cdr3_nt	cdr3_aa
few	TRBV28	.	TRBJ2-1	TGTGCCAGCAGCCCCCGGGGGGGACAGGGTCTTGGGGGTTTTGCTTTC	CASSPRGGQGLGGFAF
.	TRBV12-3/TRBV12-4	TRBD2	TRBJ2-7	TGTGCCAGCAGATATACTAGCGTCGGCGAGCAGTACTTC	CASRYTSVGEQYF
many	TRBV28	.	TRBJ2-1	TGTGCCAGCAGGGACGCAAGGGCGGGTAATGAGCAGTTCTTC	CASRDARAGNEQFF
.	TRBV11-2	TRBD2	TRBJ2-1	TGTGCCAGCAGCCCAGGGGGACTAGCGGGAGGTAGCTCCTACAATGAGCAGTTCTTC	CASSPGGLAGGSSYNEQFF
.	TRBV6-5	.	TRBJ2-1	TGTGCCAGCAGTTTCCCACAGGGTTGGGCCCCACCTAGGGATGAGCAGTTCTTC	CASSFPQGWAPPRDEQFF
.	TRBV5-1	.	TRBJ1-3	TGCGCCAGCAGCTTGGAGGGGGGAGCCGGAAACACCATATATTTT	CASSLEGGAGNTIYF
few	TRBV7-9	.	TRBJ2-1	TGTGCCAGCAGCTTAACGGACCTCTCCTACAATGAGCAGTTCTTC	CASSLTDLSYNEQFF
few	TRBV12-3/TRBV12-4	.	TRBJ1-2	TGTGCCAGCAGTTCCACGGTGGGGGGCGGCTATGGCTACACCTTC	CASSSTVGGGYGYTF
few	TRBV5-1	.	TRBJ2-1	TGCGCCAGCAGCTTGGCCGTCTACCCTTCCTACAATGAGCAGTTCTTC	CASSLAVYPSYNEQFF
few	TRBV10-3	.	TRBJ1-5	TGTGCCATCAGTGAGTCCTCTGGGGTGGCTAGCAATCAGCCCCAGCATTTT	CAISESSGVASNQPQHF
.	TRBV7-2	.	TRBJ2-3	TGTGCCAGCAGCTTAGGCATGGGGGCGCGGTCTACAGATACGCAGTATTTT	CASSLGMGARSTDTQYF
few	TRBV5-1	.	TRBJ1-1	TGCGCCAGCAGCGTAGGACCCCGGGGCAGGGGAGACACTGAAGCTTTCTTT	CASSVGPRGRGDTEAFF
.	TRBV2	.	TRBJ1-1	TGTGCCAGCAGGATCGACAGGAACACTGAAGCTTTCTTT	CASRIDRNTEAFF
.	TRBV20-1	.	TRBJ1-2	TGCAGTGCCCCATTGACGAAATATGGCTACACCTTC	CSAPLTKYGYTF
.	TRBV3-1	.	TRBJ1-3	TGTGCCAGCAGCCAAGACGGGACGGGAAACACCATATATTTT	CASSQDGTGNTIYF
few	TRBV3-1	.	TRBJ1-5	TGTGCCAGCAGCCAACCCAGGCCCGGGACCGCCGGTGATCAGCCCCAGCATTTT	CASSQPRPGTAGDQPQHF
few	TRBV11-2	TRBD2	TRBJ2-2	TGTGCCAGCAGCAACTACCCTGCCGGGACTAGCGGGCCCTCCGGCACCGGGGAGCTGTTTTTT	CASSNYPAGTSGPSGTGELFF
few	TRBV7-6	TRBD2	TRBJ2-1	TGTGCCAGCAGCTTGCTACTCAGCTATGGGCTAGCGGTCTACAATGAGCAGTTCTTC	CASSLLLSYGLAVYNEQFF
few	TRBV7-7	TRBD2	TRBJ2-7	TGTGCCAGCAGCCACGGGACTAGCGGGAGATACGAGCAGTACTTC	CASSHGTSGRYEQYF
few	TRBV20-1	.	TRBJ2-2	TGCAGTGCTAGAAGAGGGAACACCGGGGAGCTGTTTTTT	CSARRGNTGELFF
.	TRBV28	.	TRBJ2-4	TGTGCCAGCAGTTTAGCAGGTATTCAGTACTTC	CASSLAGIQYF
many	TRBV29-1	.	TRBJ1-4	TGCAGCGTTGCGTCAGGGTTAGAAAAACTGTTTTTT	CSVASGLEKLFF
few	TRBV20-1	.	TRBJ2-2	TGCAGTGCTAGAGATCCGTATTTGGGACGCCCGGTGGGCACCGGGGAGCTGTTTTTT	CSARDPYLGRPVGTGELFF
many	TRBV12-3/TRBV12-4	TRBD2	TRBJ2-5	TGTGCCAGCAGTTTAGACCGGGGGACTAGCGGAAAAGAGACCCAGTACTTC	CASSLDRGTSGKETQYF
.	TRBV7-9	.	TRBJ1-2	TGTGCCAGCAGCCTTCGACAGGTGGACTATGGCTACACCTTC	CASSLRQVDYGYTF
few	TRBV5-1	.	TRBJ2-1	TGCGCCAGCAGCTTGGCCTCCCGGCAGGGGACCTCCTACAATGAGCAGTTCTTC	CASSLASRQGTSYNEQFF
.	TRBV12-3/TRBV12-4	TRBD1	TRBJ1-6	TGTGCCAGCAGTGGGGGACAGAGCTCCTATAATTCACCCCTCCACTTT	CASSGGQSSYNSPLHF
few	TRBV5-1	TRBD1	TRBJ1-2	TGCGCCAGCAGCCTGACAGGGGGAGGTGGCTACACCTTC	CASSLTGGGGYTF
.	TRBV7-9	.	TRBJ1-5	TGTGCCAGCAGCTTTGAGGGGGTTGGCCAGCCCCAGCATTTT	CASSFEGVGQPQHF
.	TRBV7-2	TRBD1	TRBJ2-1	TGTGCCAGCAGCTACGACAGGGCCTACAATGAGCAGTTCTTC	CASSYDRAYNEQFF
.	TRBV21-1	.	TRBJ2-7	TGTGCCAGCAGCAAAGTTTGCAAACAGCGGTACTCCTACGAGCAGTACTTC	CASSKVCKQRYSYEQYF
.	TRBV6-1	.	TRBJ1-4	TGTGCCAGCAGGCTGCGACAGGCAACTAATGAAAAACTGTTTTTT	CASRLRQATNEKLFF
medium-sized	TRBV29-1	.	TRBJ1-1	TGCAGCGTTGAGCCACAACACATGAACACTGAAGCTTTCTTT	CSVEPQHMNTEAFF
.	TRBV20-1	TRBD2	TRBJ2-2	TGCAGTGCCCGCCCCAGCGGGAGAACAGTCGGGGAGCTGTTTTTT	CSARPSGRTVGELFF
few	TRBV30	.	TRBJ1-2	TGTGCCTGGAACTCGGGCGGAAACTATGGCTACACCTTC	CAWNSGGNYGYTF
many	TRBV28	.	TRBJ2-7	TGTGCCAGCAGTCTTGGGACTCTCTACGAGCAGTACTTC	CASSLGTLYEQYF
.	TRBV18	TRBD1	TRBJ2-7	TGTGCCAGCTCCGACAGGGCCGAGCAGTACTTC	CASSDRAEQYF
.	TRBV6-5	TRBD1	TRBJ1-1	TGTGCCAGCAGTTACTCTGGACAGGTACTTACTGAAGCTTTCTTT	CASSYSGQVLTEAFF
.	TRBV11-2	.	TRBJ1-2	TGTGCCAGCAGCTTGGCAGTGTATGGCTACACCTTC	CASSLAVYGYTF
many	TRBV5-6	.	TRBJ2-3	TGTGCCAGCAGCTTGGAATTCCCGGATACGCAGTATTTT	CASSLEFPDTQYF
.	TRBV20-1	TRBD2	TRBJ2-1	TGCAGTGCCCCCCCCGGGACTAGCGGATACTACAATGAGCAGTTCTTC	CSAPPGTSGYYNEQFF
.	TRBV18	.	TRBJ1-1	TGTGCCAGCTCCCCCCGGGCGGTCGTGAACACTGAAGCTTTCTTT	CASSPRAVVNTEAFF
.	TRBV12-3/TRBV12-4	TRBD1	TRBJ1-2	TGTGCCTGCAGTTTAGACCCGGGACAGGGGATTTTCTATGGCTACACCTTC	CACSLDPGQGIFYGYTF
few	TRBV10-3	TRBD2	TRBJ2-5	TGTGCCATCAGTGGTCAGCGGGGGGCGCAAGAGACCCAGTACTTC	CAISGQRGAQETQYF